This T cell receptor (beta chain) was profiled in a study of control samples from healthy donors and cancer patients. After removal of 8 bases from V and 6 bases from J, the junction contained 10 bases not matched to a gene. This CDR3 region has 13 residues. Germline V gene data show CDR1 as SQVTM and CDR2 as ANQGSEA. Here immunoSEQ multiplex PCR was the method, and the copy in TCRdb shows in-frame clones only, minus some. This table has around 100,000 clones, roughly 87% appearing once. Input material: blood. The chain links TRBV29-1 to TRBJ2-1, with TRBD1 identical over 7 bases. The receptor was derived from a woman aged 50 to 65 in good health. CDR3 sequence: CSSTGQTANEQFF. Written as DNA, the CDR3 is TGCAGCTCGACGGGACAGACCGCCAATGAGCAGTTCTTC.